The 7 T cell receptor beta chains below were found in one sample sequenced in a study of neurological immune-mediated disorders. TCRdb redid the calling of the 5' RACE reads with MiXCR, one entry per CDR3 protein. The table has roughly 21,000 distinct CDR3 sequences, about 15% seen once. The specimen sequenced was PBMCs. The receptors stem from a female donor with HTLV-1-associated myelopathy (HAM/TSP).

This clonotype has at least ten counts. This sequence joins TRBV18 and TRBJ2-5; 8 nucleotides align to TRBD2. Germline CDR1 reads KGHSH; CDR2 reads LQKENI. The CDR3 is 15 amino acids. V gave up 2 bases and J gave up 2 bases; unmatched junction bases: 4. For the CDR3, the DNA is TGTGCCAGCTCACCAGATGCTAGCGGGCAAGAGACCCAGTACTTC. It translates to CASSPDASGQETQYF. The full variable domain, its missing parts supplied by reference TRBV18 and TRBJ2-5, is NAGVMQNPRHLVRRRGQEARLRCSPMKGHSHVYWYRQLPEEGLKFMVYLQKENIIDESGMPKERFSAEFPKEGPSILRIQQVVRGDSAAYFCASSPDASGQETQYFGPGTRLLVL.

This clonotype appeared many times. The chain employs TRBV14 and TRBJ1-2; D ambiguous. V lost 0 bases, J lost 4 bases, and 12 bases lay in between. The CDR3 consists of 15 residues. Per germline, CDR1 SGHDN and CDR2 FVKESK. CDR3 bases: TGTGCCAGCAGCCAAGATGCGGTTAGGGCCTATGGCTACACCTTC. It translates to CASSQDAVRAYGYTF.

This clonotype was recorded many times. This chain links TRBV30 with TRBJ2-5; no firm D call. Trimming took 0 bases from V and 2 from J, leaving 7 bases between them. CDR3 length: 13 amino acids. The germline CDR1 and CDR2 sequences are GTSNPN and SVGIG (reference sequence). CDR3 coding DNA: TGTGCCTGGAGTGTGCAGATTCAAGAGACCCAGTACTTC. Residues: CAWSVQIQETQYF.

This clonotype was seen repeatedly, ten times or more. This chain links TRBV27 with TRBJ2-2; 7 nucleotides align to TRBD2. Germline CDR1 MNHEY, CDR2 SMNVEV (reference sequence). The V and J ends lost 8 bases and 0 bases, in that order; junction bases with no gene match: 3. The length of the CDR3 is 14 residues. The CDR3 DNA is TGTGCCAGCCGCGGGACTACGAACACCGGGGAGCTGTTTTTT. This translates into CASRGTTNTGELFF.

This clonotype was observed many times. V usage is TRBV5-6 and J usage is TRBJ2-5, with D unresolved. Trimming took 7 bases from V and 1 from J, leaving 14 bases between them. The germline gives CDR1 SGHDT, CDR2 YYEEEE. This CDR3 comprises 14 residues. CDR3 sequence: CASGTAGIQETQYF. The DNA for the CDR3 is TGTGCCAGCGGTACGGCTGGGATCCAAGAGACCCAGTACTTC.

This clonotype was recorded many times. The chain combines TRBV4-1 with TRBJ2-7, with 7 bases fitting TRBD1. The CDR3 contains 16 residues. The germline CDR1 and CDR2 sequences are MGHRA and YSYEKL. Trimming at V came to 0 bases and at J to 4 bases, leaving 9 bases not matched to a gene. The CDR3 bases are TGCGCCAGCAGCCAAGAAGGAGAGACAGGGCAGTACGAGCAGTACTTC. It encodes CASSQEGETGQYEQYF.

This clonotype was detected a few times. The genes are TRBV20-1 and TRBJ2-7, with 7 bases aligning to TRBD2. The V segment lost 3 bases and the J segment 3 bases; nucleotides outside the gene matches: 5. The CDR3 runs to 13 residues. Germline lookup yields CDR1 DFQATT and CDR2 SNEGSKA (reference sequence). The CDR3 DNA reads TGCAGTGCTAGCGGGGGAGGGAACTACGAGCAGTACTTC. This sequence encodes CSASGGGNYEQYF.